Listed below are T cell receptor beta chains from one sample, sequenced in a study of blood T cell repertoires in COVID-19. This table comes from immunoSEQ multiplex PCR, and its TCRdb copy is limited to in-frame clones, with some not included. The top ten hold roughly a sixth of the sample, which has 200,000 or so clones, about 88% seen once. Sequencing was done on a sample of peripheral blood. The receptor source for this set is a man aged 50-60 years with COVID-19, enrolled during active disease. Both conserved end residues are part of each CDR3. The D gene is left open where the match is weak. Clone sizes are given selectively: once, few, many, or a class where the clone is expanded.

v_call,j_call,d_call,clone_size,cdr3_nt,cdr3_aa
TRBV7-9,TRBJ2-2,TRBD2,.,TGTGCCAGCAGCTTATACGCGGGAGGGCCCCACACCGGGGAGCTGTTTTTT,CASSLYAGGPHTGELFF
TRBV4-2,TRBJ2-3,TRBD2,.,TGTGCCAGCAGCCAGAGGACTAGCGGGAGGGCCATGACAGATACGCAGTATTTT,CASSQRTSGRAMTDTQYF
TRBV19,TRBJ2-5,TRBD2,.,TGTGCCAGTAGTATAGGGCTAGCGGGGGGCCAAGAGACCCAGTACTTC,CASSIGLAGGQETQYF
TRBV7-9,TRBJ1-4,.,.,TGTGCCAGCAGCTTAGGGCAGGGGCCTGAAAAACTGTTTTTT,CASSLGQGPEKLFF
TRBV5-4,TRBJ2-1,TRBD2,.,TGTGCCAGCAGCTTGGAGGTGTTGGGGGGGAGGGGCGAGCAGTTCTTC,CASSLEVLGGRGEQFF
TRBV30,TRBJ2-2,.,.,TGTGCCTGGAGTGTTTTAGCGAACACCGGGGAGCTGTTTTTT,CAWSVLANTGELFF
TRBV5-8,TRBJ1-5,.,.,TGTGCCAGCAGCTTAGACGACAGCCATCAGCCCCAGCATTTT,CASSLDDSHQPQHF
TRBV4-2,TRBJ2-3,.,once,TGTGCCAGCAGCCACCCCCTGGGGCAAACGGGGGACCCGCAGTATTTT,CASSHPLGQTGDPQYF
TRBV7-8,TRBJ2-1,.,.,TGTGCCAGCAGCTTAGTTAGAGTATACAATGAGCAGTTCTTC,CASSLVRVYNEQFF
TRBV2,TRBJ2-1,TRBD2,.,TGTGCCAGCAGTGGGGGACTAGCGGGAGGGCATGACTACAATGAGCAGTTCTTC,CASSGGLAGGHDYNEQFF
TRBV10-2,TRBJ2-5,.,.,TGCGCCAGCTCCCGGGAGACCCAAGAGACCCAGTACTTC,CASSRETQETQYF
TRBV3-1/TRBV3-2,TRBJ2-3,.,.,TGTGCCAGCAGCCTTAGCGGAAAAAGCACAGATACGCAGTATTTT,CASSLSGKSTDTQYF
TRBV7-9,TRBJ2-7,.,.,TGTGCCAGCAGCCCACCCTATTCCGAAGCCTACGAGCAGTACTTC,CASSPPYSEAYEQYF
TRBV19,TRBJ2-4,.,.,TGTGCCAGTAGTATAGGTGGTCAGTGGGACTTTCAGTACTTC,CASSIGGQWDFQYF
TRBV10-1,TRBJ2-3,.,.,TGCGCCAGCAGTGAGTCCGTGGCCGGGATTCAGTATTTT,CASSESVAGIQYF
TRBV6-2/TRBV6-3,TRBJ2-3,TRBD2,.,TGTGCCAGCAGTTACGGTCAAGCGGGGGGCGCGTATACGCAGTATTTT,CASSYGQAGGAYTQYF
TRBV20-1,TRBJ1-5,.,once,TGCAGTGCTAGTCACGAGGACAGTAGCAATCAGCCCCAGCATTTT,CSASHEDSSNQPQHF
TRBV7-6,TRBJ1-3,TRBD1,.,TGTGCCAGCAGCGTACCACAGGGGATCTCTGGAAACACCATATATTTT,CASSVPQGISGNTIYF
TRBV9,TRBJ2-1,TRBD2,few,TGTGCCAGCAGCTCTATCCGTAGCGGGGTCCATGAGCAGTTCTTC,CASSSIRSGVHEQFF
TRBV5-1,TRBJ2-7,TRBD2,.,TGCGCCAGCACCATAGCGGGAGGGCCGTACGAGCAGTACTTC,CASTIAGGPYEQYF